One and the same sample provided the 32 T cell receptor beta chains below, sequenced in a study of vaccination effects on CD4 cells after COVID-19. TCRdb's table, derived via immunoSEQ multiplex PCR, lists solely in-frame clones and lacks some. The table records around 54,000 clones, 80% to 85% of them present only once. No antigen has been assigned to these receptors. CD4+ T cells specific for antigen were expanded with viral peptide pools by the ViraFEST assay before sequencing. CD4+ T cell isolation took place after 10 days of culture. Source: CD4+ T cells from PBMCs cultured with HCoV-229E spike peptides, taken before COVID-19 vaccination. The source of these receptors is a human donor who received a COVID-19 vaccine.

This chain joins TRBV30 and TRBJ2-3; perhaps TRBD1 as D (6 bases). The CDR3 sequence is 14 residues long. CDR1 and CDR2 from the germline V gene are GTSNPN and SVGIG (reference sequence). The V end lost 0 bases, the J end lost 3 bases, and 10 bases lay between the germline ends. Here the CDR3 DNA reads TGTGCCTGGAGTGTACTCAGGGGTACAGATACGCAGTATTTT. This translates into CAWSVLRGTDTQYF.

V is TRBV5-8 and J is TRBJ1-5, with 7 bases matching TRBD1. V gave up 2 bases and J gave up 4 bases; unmatched junction bases: 3. CDR1 and CDR2 (germline): SGHTS, YDEGEE. The CDR3 has 14 residues. CDR3 region: CASSLGQVNQPQHF. The CDR3 DNA follows: TGTGCCAGCAGCTTAGGACAGGTTAATCAGCCCCAGCATTTT.

CDR3: CASSLRGGGAPAYNEQFF. DNA for the CDR3: TGTGCCAGCAGCTTGCGGGGCGGGGGGGCACCGGCCTACAATGAGCAGTTCTTC. This chain joins TRBV5-6 and TRBJ2-1, with 9 bases identical to TRBD2. V was pared by 1 base and J by 2 bases, with 10 bases of the junction left unmatched. Germline V CDR1 and CDR2: SGHDT, YYEEEE. CDR3 size: 18 residues. Full variable domain (rest looked up from reference TRBV5-6 and TRBJ2-1): DAGVTQSPTHLIKTRGQQVTLRCSPKSGHDTVSWYQQALGQGPQFIFQYYEEEERQRGNFPDRFSGHQFPNYSSELNVNALLLGDSALYLCASSLRGGGAPAYNEQFFGPGTRLTVL.

This clone was counted a single time. The chain joins TRBV5-1 to TRBJ2-7, with no clear D. V lost 2 bases, J lost 4 bases, and 22 bases lay in between. This CDR3 has 17 amino acids. Germline CDR1 and CDR2: SGHRS and YFSETQ. As DNA, the CDR3 is TGCGCCAGCAGCTTCCTCCGGGCCCGCCCTATCGCATACGAGCAGTACGTC. It yields the protein CASSFLRARPIAYEQYV.

The J gene is TRBJ2-7, the V gene TRBV6-5, with 7 bases that match TRBD1. The ends lost 6 bases at V and 1 base at J; junction bases unmatched: 3. CDR1 and CDR2 from the germline V gene are MNHEY and SVGAGI. CDR3 length: 13 residues. CDR3 protein: CASRETGSYEQYV. For the CDR3, the DNA is TGTGCCAGCAGGGAGACAGGGTCCTACGAGCAGTACGTC.

This rearrangement joins TRBV7-7 to TRBJ2-2, with D perhaps TRBD2 (6 bases). The CDR3 is made up of 16 amino acids. V was pared by 4 bases and J by 5 bases, with 17 bases between. The V gene's germline CDR1 is SSHAT and CDR2 FNYEAQ (reference sequence). CDR3 coding DNA: TGTGCCAGCAGCTCGGCGGGGATAGGATGGACCGGGGAGCTGTTTTTT. This sequence encodes CASSSAGIGWTGELFF.

The chain recombines TRBV28 with TRBJ1-2; no clear D gene. CDR3 length: 12 residues. The V end lost 8 bases, the J end lost 3 bases, and 10 bases lay between the germline ends. Germline V gene sequence: CDR1 MDHEN, CDR2 SYDVKM. CDR3 bases: TGTGCCAGCGAACGGACCGACTATGGCTACACCTTC. It encodes CASERTDYGYTF.

The CDR3 sequence: CATNDQQGGTDTQYF. CDR3 nucleotides: TGTGCCACCAATGACCAACAGGGGGGCACAGATACGCAGTATTTT. The gene calls are TRBV24-1 and TRBJ2-3; the match to TRBD1 covers 8 bases. The length of the CDR3 is 15 residues. The V and J ends lost 8 bases and 1 base, in that order; junction bases with no gene match: 7. Germline values: CDR1 KGHDR, CDR2 SFDVKD.

This chain links TRBV19 with TRBJ2-3; 7 bases are a match to TRBD1. CDR1 is LNHDA and CDR2 is SQIVND in the germline V gene (reference sequence). J lost 4 bases, V lost 3 bases, and 10 bases had no gene match. This CDR3 is built from 16 residues. CDR3 in amino acids: CASSILRGSTADTQYF. In DNA, the CDR3 is TGTGCCAGTAGTATCCTCAGGGGGTCTACGGCAGATACGCAGTATTTT.

This clone has a handful of counts. This rearrangement joins TRBV10-1 to TRBJ2-7; the match to TRBD1 covers 7 bases. The V gene's germline CDR1 is WNHNN and CDR2 SYGVQD (reference sequence). Germline trimming cut 3 bases from V and 7 bases from J; bases unmatched to any gene: 12. The CDR3 totals 15 residues. The CDR3 DNA follows: TGCGCCAGCAGTGATCGTAGGGACAGCCCGGGAGAGCAGTACGTC. Translation: CASSDRRDSPGEQYV.

The gene calls are TRBV30 and TRBJ2-1; possible D gene TRBD1, 6 bases. Trimming removed 5 bases at V and 7 bases at J, with 9 bases between. This CDR3 is built from 11 residues. Germline V gene data show CDR1 as GTSNPN and CDR2 as SVGIG (reference sequence). CDR3 residues: CAWATGNEQFF. DNA for the CDR3: TGTGCCTGGGCTACAGGGAATGAGCAGTTCTTC. The whole variable domain, filled in from reference TRBV30 and TRBJ2-1, reads SQTIHQWPATLVQPVGSPLSLECTVEGTSNPNLYWYRQAAGRGLQLLFYSVGIGQISSEVPQNLSASRPQDRQFILSSKKLLLSDSGFYLCAWATGNEQFFGPGTRLTVL.

The gene calls are TRBV10-3 and TRBJ1-1; D is ambiguous. This CDR3 spans 13 amino acids. CDR1 is ENHRY and CDR2 is SYGVKD in the germline V gene. V was trimmed by 4 bases and J by 3 bases, leaving 9 bases between them. The CDR3 bases are TGTGCCATCAGTGGAACAGAGTACACTGAAGCTTTCTTT. Amino acid sequence: CAISGTEYTEAFF.

This chain joins TRBV7-2 and TRBJ1-2, with D perhaps matching TRBD1 (6 bases). Germline V gives CDR1 SGHTA, CDR2 FQGNSA. There are 14 residues in the CDR3. V lost 5 bases, J lost 4 bases, and 14 bases lay in between. CDR3 in amino acids: CASSVTTGPYGYTF. As DNA, the CDR3 is TGTGCCAGCAGCGTCACTACAGGGCCCTATGGCTACACCTTC.

This chain joins TRBV19 and TRBJ1-5; a possible D gene is TRBD1 (6 bases). The germline V gene encodes CDR1 LNHDA and CDR2 SQIVND (reference sequence). The CDR3 runs to 17 residues. Trimming cost V 3 bases and J 0 bases, with 15 bases left between them. The CDR3 loop is CASSIGGGTLSNQPQHF. The CDR3 coding sequence is TGTGCCAGTAGTATCGGGGGGGGGACACTTAGCAATCAGCCCCAGCATTTT.

The chain uses TRBV7-6 and TRBJ2-5, with 12 bases matching TRBD2. Germline CDR1 and CDR2: SGHVS and FNYEAQ. V was clipped by 4 bases and J by 5 bases; unmatched bases: 8. The CDR3 runs 16 residues. CDR3: CASSSSGGAGRETQYF. The CDR3 DNA is TGTGCCAGCAGCTCTAGCGGGGGGGCCGGTAGGGAGACCCAGTACTTC.

The chain links TRBV11-1 to TRBJ2-3; D is unclear. CDR1 and CDR2 from the germline V gene are SGHAT and FQDESV (reference sequence). This CDR3 comprises 11 residues. V shed 0 bases and J shed 5 bases, with 0 bases lying between them. The CDR3 reads CASSLADTQYF. CDR3 coding DNA: TGTGCCAGCAGCTTAGCAGATACGCAGTATTTT.

V gene TRBV7-8 combines with J gene TRBJ2-3, with TRBD1 identical over 9 bases. Germline CDR1 reads SGHVS; CDR2 reads FQNEAQ. This CDR3 spans 17 amino acids. V was pared by 4 bases and J by 6 bases, with 14 bases of the junction left unmatched. The CDR3 nucleotides read TGTGCCAGCAGCTCTCTTGAACAGGGGGCGACGTTGGATACGCAGTATTTT. It yields the protein CASSSLEQGATLDTQYF.

The chain has TRBV18 and TRBJ1-2; D perhaps matches TRBD1 (6 bases). CDR1 and CDR2 from the germline V gene are KGHSH and LQKENI. V lost 3 bases, J lost 0 bases, and 11 bases lay in between. The CDR3 covers 15 residues. This CDR3 reads CASSPTGDPNYGYTF. DNA of the CDR3: TGTGCCAGCTCACCGACAGGAGACCCTAACTATGGCTACACCTTC.

The CDR3 nucleotides are TGTGCCAGCAGTTACTCGAGCAGTTACTACGAGCAGTACGTC. Residues: CASSYSSSYYEQYV. V gene TRBV6-2 or TRBV6-3 combines with J gene TRBJ2-7, with D uncertain. Between the trimmed V and J ends, which lost 0 bases and 3 bases, there was a span of 9 bases. The CDR3 has 14 amino acids. Germline loops: CDR1 MNHEY, CDR2 SVGEGT.

The V gene is TRBV7-2, the J gene TRBJ2-1, with D possibly being TRBD1 or TRBD2 (5 bases each). The CDR3 runs to 13 residues. Trimming left V 1 base short and J 6 bases short, with 7 bases between. Looked up from germline, CDR1 is SGHTA and CDR2 is FQGNSA. CDR3 DNA: TGTGCCAGCAGCTTAGTTGGGGGCAATGAGCAGTTCTTC. Protein product: CASSLVGGNEQFF. The full variable domain, rest sourced from reference TRBV7-2 and TRBJ2-1, is GAGVSQSPSNKVTEKGKDVELRCDPISGHTALYWYRQSLGQGLEFLIYFQGNSAPDKSGLPSDRFSAERTGGSVSTLTIQRTQQEDSAVYLCASSLVGGNEQFFGPGTRLTVL.

This chain's CDR3 is CASSLRGGGANTGELFF. The CDR3 region has the DNA TGTGCCAGCAGCTTACGGGGCGGGGGCGCGAACACCGGGGAGCTGTTTTTT. The chain links TRBV11-2 to TRBJ2-2; D possibly corresponds to TRBD2 (7 bases). V lost 2 bases, J lost 0 bases, and 13 bases lay in between. CDR3 length: 17 residues. Germline CDR1 is SGHAT and CDR2 is FQNNGV.

The chain carries TRBV3-1 (or the pseudogene TRBV3-2) and TRBJ1-5; a possible D gene is TRBD1 (5 bases). Germline V gene data show CDR1 as LGHDT and CDR2 as YNNKEL (reference sequence). The CDR3 is 15 amino acids. Trimming left V 0 bases short and J 5 bases short, with 11 bases between. Here the CDR3 DNA reads TGTGCCAGCAGCCAAGATGGGCAGGGCGATCAGCCCCAGCATTTT. This sequence encodes CASSQDGQGDQPQHF.

The chain is built from TRBV11-2 and TRBJ1-2, with unresolved D. The length of the CDR3 is 14 residues. V lost 2 bases, J lost 4 bases, and 11 bases lay in between. CDR1 is SGHAT and CDR2 is FQNNGV in the germline V gene. In DNA, the CDR3 is TGTGCCAGCAGCTTATCTTCCTTAGTCTATGGCTACACCTTC. It yields the protein CASSLSSLVYGYTF.

The gene calls are TRBV24-1 and TRBJ2-5; D not certain. This CDR3 contains 16 residues. Germline V CDR1 and CDR2: KGHDR, SFDVKD. Trimming shortened V by 4 bases and J by 2 bases, and 16 bases separated the two germline ends. The CDR3 sequence: CATSDIDSGPQETQYF. CDR3 nucleotide sequence: TGTGCCACCAGTGACATTGATAGTGGTCCGCAAGAGACCCAGTACTTC.

The J gene is TRBJ2-5, the V gene TRBV21-1; the table calls TRBD1, which could not be checked here. TRBV21-1 is designated a pseudogene. This CDR3 contains 17 residues. For the CDR3, the DNA is TGTGCCAGCAGCAAAGCGGCGGACAGCATGTACCAAGAGACCCAGTACTTC. Its protein product is CASSKAADSMYQETQYF.

V gene TRBV5-1 combines with J gene TRBJ2-5, with D possibly matching TRBD2 (6 bases). V lost 4 bases and J lost 4, with 14 bases in between. The CDR3 sequence is 14 residues long. Looked up from germline, CDR1 is SGHRS and CDR2 is YFSETQ. The CDR3 spells CASSTAGQGETQYF. CDR3 nucleotides: TGCGCCAGCAGCACGGCGGGGCAGGGAGAGACCCAGTACTTC.

This clone came up a few times. The rearrangement uses TRBV29-1 and TRBJ2-3; 7 nucleotides align to TRBD1. This CDR3 is 14 amino acids long. The V gene end was trimmed by 3 bases and the J gene end by 0 bases; junction bases not matched to a gene: 3. Germline lookup yields CDR1 SQVTM and CDR2 ANQGSEA. The CDR3 loop is CSVDEGASTDTQYF. DNA for the CDR3: TGCAGCGTTGACGAGGGGGCGAGCACAGATACGCAGTATTTT.

This clone came up a few times. The chain uses TRBV4-2 and TRBJ2-2; 10 nucleotides align to TRBD1. J gave up 6 bases and V 4 bases, and 8 bases lay outside the gene matches. CDR1 is LGHNA, CDR2 YNFKEQ, per germline. This CDR3 comprises 16 residues. CDR3 bases: TGTGCCAGCAGCCGAGACAGGGGGCTATCTCCCGGGGAGCTGTTTTTT. Translation: CASSRDRGLSPGELFF.

This clone has just a few counts. The V and J genes are TRBV7-3 and TRBJ2-3; D is perhaps TRBD1 or TRBD2 (5 bases each). The CDR3 has 15 residues. V lost 5 bases to trimming and J lost 4 bases, with 16 bases between them. CDR1 and CDR2 (germline): SGHTA, FQGTGA. The CDR3 here is CASSPGTPAADTQYF. CDR3 nucleotides: TGTGCCAGCAGCCCCGGGACCCCTGCGGCAGATACGCAGTATTTT.

The chain has TRBV14 and TRBJ1-1; D is uncertain. CDR1 SGHDN and CDR2 FVKESK come from the germline V gene. Trimming left V 5 bases short and J 5 bases short, with 12 bases between. CDR3 length: 13 residues. CDR3 protein: CASSGALGTEAFF. The CDR3 region has the DNA TGTGCCAGCAGCGGCGCCCTTGGGACTGAAGCTTTCTTT.

The chain uses TRBV10-3 and TRBJ2-7, with 8 bases that match TRBD1. This CDR3 region has 14 residues. Germline-derived CDR1 and CDR2 are ENHRY and SYGVKD. V lost 4 bases to trimming and J lost 3 bases; unmatched junction nucleotides: 5. CDR3 in amino acids: CAISGTGTGYEQYV. The CDR3 DNA follows: TGTGCCATCAGTGGGACCGGGACAGGCTACGAGCAGTACGTC.

The CDR3 sequence is CAWNPSLNTEAFF. In nucleotides, the CDR3 is TGTGCCTGGAATCCCAGCCTGAACACTGAAGCTTTCTTT. The V and J genes are TRBV30 and TRBJ1-1; D gene uncertain. The ends were cut back, 4 bases at V and 0 bases at J, with 9 bases in the middle. Looked up from germline, CDR1 is GTSNPN and CDR2 is SVGIG (reference sequence). The CDR3 extends over 13 amino acids.